This T cell receptor (beta chain) derives from a study of blood T cell repertoires in COVID-19. Across the whole study: T cells, B-cell-depleted T cells, or PBMCs supplied cDNA or gDNA.

Of note for this clone: The sample carries other DNA sequences with the same CDR3.

In the authors' workflow: Cell counts per sample came from amplifying reference gene primers. TCRdb keeps only in-frame clones here, not all; method: immunoSEQ multiplex PCR. For V, J and clone size, that table is used; D and trimming come from the DNA. This table has roughly 200,000 clones, 65% to 90% appearing once. This CDR3 comprises 16 residues. Germline CDR1 is MDHEN and CDR2 is SYDVKM. After removal of 1 base from V and 3 bases from J, the junction contained 5 bases not matched to a gene. The specimen was PBMCs or T cells enriched from blood (not recorded which). The clonotype originates from a woman aged 40 to 55 with acute COVID-19. The chain joins TRBV28 to TRBJ1-3; TRBD1 aligns across 8 bases. The DNA for the CDR3 is TGTGCCAGCAGTTTATCCGACAGGGGAGGTGGAAACACCATATATTTT. Translated, it gives CASSLSDRGGGNTIYF.